Listed below are T cell receptor beta chains from one sample, sequenced in a study of T cell responses to AZD1222 COVID-19 vaccine. Sequencing used immunoSEQ multiplex PCR; TCRdb keeps in-frame clones, though not all of them. The sample has about 81,000 clones, under 95% seen once; the top ten hold around 8%. Sequencing used peripheral blood, obtained 28 days after the second AZD1222 dose. The origin of the receptors is an adult who received the AZD1222 COVID-19 vaccine. Each CDR3 is given with its conserved first and last residue. The D gene is left open where the match is weak. Clone size is stated in some rows and not others, as once, few, many or a class when expanded.

CDR3 protein	CDR3 DNA	clone size	D gene	CDR3 length	V gene	J gene
CASTDRAGDTQYF	TGTGCCAGCACGGACAGGGCTGGGGATACCCAGTACTTC	.	TRBD1	13	TRBV2	TRBJ2-5
CASREGFEEQYF	TGTGCCAGCCGCGAGGGCTTTGAGGAGCAGTACTTC	once	.	12	TRBV27	TRBJ2-7
CASSPGTSGYEQYF	TGTGCCAGTAGTCCCGGGACTAGCGGGTACGAGCAGTACTTC	.	TRBD2	14	TRBV19	TRBJ2-7
CASSKTYSNYGYTF	TGTGCCAGCAGTAAAACGTACAGCAACTATGGCTACACCTTC	.	.	14	TRBV6-5	TRBJ1-2
CSVARTSGGEQYF	TGCAGCGTCGCCCGGACTAGTGGGGGGGAGCAGTACTTC	once	TRBD2	13	TRBV29-1	TRBJ2-7
CASSPVGSNQPQHF	TGTGCCAGCAGCCCTGTGGGTAGCAATCAGCCCCAGCATTTT	.	.	14	TRBV27	TRBJ1-5
CASSPVGRSSGNTIYF	TGTGCCAGCAGCCCCGTGGGCAGAAGCTCTGGAAACACCATATATTTT	.	.	16	TRBV3-1/TRBV3-2	TRBJ1-3
CASSDRQGKAFF	TGTGCCAGCAGTGACCGACAGGGGAAAGCTTTCTTT	.	TRBD1	12	TRBV25-1	TRBJ1-1
CASSYTVIEQFF	TGTGCCAGCAGCTATACAGTTATTGAGCAGTTCTTC	.	.	12	TRBV7-2	TRBJ2-1
CASSNTRGLAGDTYNEQFF	TGTGCCAGCTCAAACACCAGGGGACTAGCGGGAGATACCTACAATGAGCAGTTCTTC	.	TRBD2	19	TRBV18	TRBJ2-1
CASSPRRTTGELFF	TGTGCCAGTAGCCCAAGGAGAACCACCGGGGAGCTGTTTTTT	once	.	14	TRBV19	TRBJ2-2
CASSPVAGVDDEQFF	TGCGCCAGCAGTCCCGTAGCGGGAGTGGATGATGAGCAGTTCTTC	.	TRBD2	15	TRBV10-1	TRBJ2-1
CASSEELGGSEQFF	TGTGCCAGCAGTGAAGAGTTAGGGGGCAGTGAGCAGTTCTTC	.	TRBD1	14	TRBV25-1	TRBJ2-1
CASSIRNEQFF	TGTGCCAGCAGTATCCGGAATGAGCAGTTCTTC	.	.	11	TRBV12-3/TRBV12-4	TRBJ2-1
CASSYSRSEKETQYF	TGTGCCAGCAGTTACTCTCGGAGCGAAAAAGAGACCCAGTACTTC	.	.	15	TRBV6-5	TRBJ2-5
CASSSRTRTIYNEQFF	TGCGCCAGCAGCTCCAGGACGAGGACTATCTACAATGAGCAGTTCTTC	.	.	16	TRBV4-1	TRBJ2-1
CASSFSRVGYPGELFF	TGTGCCAGCAGCTTTAGTCGGGTGGGGTATCCCGGGGAGCTGTTTTTT	.	.	16	TRBV11-3	TRBJ2-2
CASSLGREQYF	TGTGCCAGCAGTCTGGGGAGAGAGCAGTACTTC	.	.	11	TRBV28	TRBJ2-7
CASSLGGPEVLTF	TGCGCCAGCAGCTTAGGTGGACCCGAGGTCCTGACTTTC	.	.	13	TRBV5-1	TRBJ2-6
CASGSDGSYEQYF	TGTGCTAGTGGTTCGGACGGCTCCTACGAGCAGTACTTC	.	.	13	TRBV12-5	TRBJ2-7
CARRTGTQFGHF	TGTGCCAGGAGGACAGGGACCCAATTCGGTCACTTT	medium-sized	TRBD1	12	TRBV27	TRBJ1-6
CASTSALGRRETQYF	TGTGCCAGTACCAGCGCCCTGGGGAGGCGCGAGACCCAGTACTTC	.	.	15	TRBV19	TRBJ2-5
CAISETSYGNYGYTF	TGTGCCATCAGTGAAACTAGTTACGGTAACTATGGCTACACCTTC	.	.	15	TRBV10-3	TRBJ1-2
CATSSVRGGYTF	TGTGCCACCAGCAGTGTTAGGGGGGGCTACACCTTC	.	.	12	TRBV15	TRBJ1-2
CASSQDTGLAGTDTQYF	TGCGCCAGCAGCCAAGATACCGGACTAGCGGGCACAGATACGCAGTATTTT	.	TRBD2	17	TRBV4-3	TRBJ2-3
CASGNRGNTGELFF	TGTGCCAGCGGGAACAGGGGGAACACCGGGGAGCTGTTTTTT	.	TRBD1	14	TRBV27	TRBJ2-2
CASSSPGPTSEQYF	TGTGCCAGCAGTTCCCCGGGCCCAACCTCGGAGCAGTACTTC	once	.	14	TRBV28	TRBJ2-7
CATQGQGTEKLFF	TGTGCCACCCAAGGACAGGGGACTGAAAAACTGTTTTTT	.	TRBD1	13	TRBV24-1	TRBJ1-4
CASSLEGQGSYGYTF	TGTGCCAGCAGCTTAGAGGGACAGGGATCCTATGGCTACACCTTC	once	TRBD1	15	TRBV7-9	TRBJ1-2
CASSETGAMIYGYTF	TGTGCCAGCAGTGAGACAGGGGCTATGATCTATGGCTACACCTTC	.	TRBD1	15	TRBV2	TRBJ1-2
CASSIGPGGTGTQYF	TGTGCCAGTAGTATAGGCCCGGGAGGTACGGGGACCCAGTACTTC	.	TRBD2	15	TRBV19	TRBJ2-5
CASSLDSPSSPLHF	TGTGCCAGCAGCCTGGACAGCCCAAGCTCTCCCCTCCACTTT	medium-sized	.	14	TRBV6-2/TRBV6-3	TRBJ1-6
CASNPIDSSNQPQHF	TGTGCCAGTAATCCGATTGACAGCAGCAATCAGCCCCAGCATTTT	few	.	15	TRBV19	TRBJ1-5
CATRGDVADFYGYTF	TGTGCCACCAGAGGCGATGTGGCCGACTTTTATGGCTACACCTTC	.	.	15	TRBV15	TRBJ1-2